These 32 T cell receptor beta chains were sequenced from one sample in a study of blood T cell repertoires in COVID-19. Clones were read by immunoSEQ multiplex PCR, and TCRdb kept only the in-frame ones, dropping some. Here the sample spans roughly 260,000 clones, about 85% being singletons. The sequencing sample was made of PBMCs or T cells enriched from blood (not recorded which). The receptors stem from a woman aged 25 to 39 with acute COVID-19.

The chain joins TRBV7-9 to TRBJ2-7; no firm D call. This CDR3 spans 14 amino acids. The germline CDR1 and CDR2 sequences are SEHNR and FQNEAQ (reference sequence). Trimming removed 5 bases at V and 2 bases at J, with 13 bases between. CDR3 DNA sequence: TGTGCCAGCAGCCCCCGTGGCGGTCCCTACGAGCAGTACTTC. Protein sequence: CASSPRGGPYEQYF.

The chain joins TRBV15 to TRBJ2-1, with TRBD1 matching over 7 bases. V lost 0 bases to trimming and J lost 0 bases; unmatched junction nucleotides: 8. The germline V gene encodes CDR1 LNHNV and CDR2 YYDKDF (reference sequence). This CDR3 comprises 18 residues. DNA for the CDR3: TGTGCCACCAGCAGAGAGGCTGGGACAGTGAGCTCCTACAATGAGCAGTTCTTC. Translated: CATSREAGTVSSYNEQFF. The variable domain in full, with the rest retrieved from reference TRBV15 and TRBJ2-1, is DAMVIQNPRYQVTQFGKPVTLSCSQTLNHNVMYWYQQKSSQAPKLLFHYYDKDFNNEADTPDNFQSRRPNTSFCFLDIRSPGLGDTAMYLCATSREAGTVSSYNEQFFGPGTRLTVL.

The J gene is TRBJ1-1, the V gene TRBV5-1; 10 nucleotides match TRBD1. In germline, CDR1 is SGHRS, CDR2 YFSETQ. The CDR3 runs 16 residues. V shed 7 bases, J shed 5 bases, and the junction held 14 bases outside the gene matches. CDR3 nucleotides: TGCGCCAGCGGATCCGGGACAGGGGCGAGGAAAACTGAAGCTTTCTTT. Its protein product is CASGSGTGARKTEAFF.

The chain has TRBV2 and TRBJ2-1; 10 bases agree with TRBD1. The germline gives CDR1 SNHLY, CDR2 FYNNEI. The CDR3 extends over 14 amino acids. J was trimmed by 11 bases and V by 3 bases; bases with no gene match: 7. The CDR3: CASSEGTGVGKQFF. CDR3 coding DNA: TGTGCCAGCAGTGAGGGGACAGGGGTGGGGAAGCAGTTCTTC.

The chain joins TRBV7-2 to TRBJ1-1; possibly TRBD1 for D (5 bases). Trimming removed 2 bases from V and 2 bases from J, with 21 bases in between. The CDR3 spans 18 residues. Germline assignment: CDR1 SGHTA and CDR2 FQGNSA. The CDR3 spells CASSLWGRRSGRNTEAFF. The CDR3 coding sequence is TGTGCCAGCAGCTTATGGGGACGCAGAAGCGGGAGAAACACTGAAGCTTTCTTT.

The chain links TRBV7-2 to TRBJ1-1; unclear D gene. Germline values: CDR1 SGHTA, CDR2 FQGNSA. V was shortened by 4 bases and J by 7 bases, with 13 bases between the two germline ends. The CDR3 has 13 residues. The CDR3 DNA follows: TGTGCCAGCAGCTATATTCAACGGGTTGAAGCTTTCTTT. This codes for CASSYIQRVEAFF. Complete variable domain (other parts from reference TRBV7-2 and TRBJ1-1): GAGVSQSPSNKVTEKGKDVELRCDPISGHTALYWYRQSLGQGLEFLIYFQGNSAPDKSGLPSDRFSAERTGGSVSTLTIQRTQQEDSAVYLCASSYIQRVEAFFGQGTRLTVV.

The chain joins TRBV2 to TRBJ1-2; D possibly corresponds to TRBD1 (6 bases). CDR1 is SNHLY, CDR2 FYNNEI, per germline. The CDR3 is made up of 16 amino acids. Trimming took 7 bases from V and 4 from J, leaving 22 bases between them. CDR3 in DNA: TGTGCCAGCATCCCCCGGACAGAACGGAGGAGCTATGGCTACACCTTC. Translating gives CASIPRTERRSYGYTF.

This chain connects TRBV5-1 to TRBJ1-2, with 11 bases matching TRBD1. Trimming at V came to 5 bases and at J to 6 bases, leaving 6 bases not matched to a gene. There are 14 residues in the CDR3. The germline V gene has CDR1 SGHRS and CDR2 YFSETQ. The CDR3 sequence: CASSVDRGRNGYTF. CDR3 coding DNA: TGCGCCAGCAGTGTGGACAGGGGGCGGAATGGCTACACCTTC.

The chain employs TRBV7-9 and TRBJ2-7, with 9 bases identical to TRBD1. The CDR3 has 15 residues. CDR1 SEHNR and CDR2 FQNEAQ come from the germline V gene (reference sequence). V lost 5 bases, J lost 4 bases, and 9 bases stayed unmatched. For the CDR3, the DNA is TGTGCCAGCAGCCCTAGGACAGGGGTGGGATACGAGCAGTACTTC. This codes for CASSPRTGVGYEQYF.

This clone was recorded once. The V gene is TRBV28, the J gene TRBJ1-5; D is perhaps TRBD1 (6 bases). The V gene's germline CDR1 is MDHEN and CDR2 SYDVKM. The V end lost 6 bases, the J end lost 3 bases, and 18 bases lay between the germline ends. CDR3 length: 16 amino acids. The DNA of the CDR3 is TGTGCCAGCAGCACATACCGGGGGGCTCACAATCAGCCCCAGCATTTT. Translating gives CASSTYRGAHNQPQHF.

J is TRBJ2-5 and V is TRBV27; D may be TRBD1 (6 bases). The germline V gene encodes CDR1 MNHEY and CDR2 SMNVEV (reference sequence). The V gene lost 7 bases and the J gene lost 5 bases, with 8 bases spanning the gap. This CDR3 is built from 11 residues. As DNA, the CDR3 is TGTGCCAGCAAAGGGGGTGAGACCCAGTACTTC. Its protein product is CASKGGETQYF.

Here the CDR3 DNA reads TGTGCCAGCAGTTCCCCGACTGACTCCTACGAGCAGTACTTC. Its translation is CASSSPTDSYEQYF. The rearrangement uses TRBV28 and TRBJ2-7; no definite D call. Germline CDR1 reads MDHEN; CDR2 reads SYDVKM. Trimming pared 4 bases from V and 0 bases from J, leaving 10 bases between. The CDR3 sequence is 14 residues long.

This clone was recorded only once. This chain links TRBV21-1 with TRBJ1-1; TRBD1, the D gene given by the table, was not confirmed from the DNA. TRBV21-1 is listed as a pseudogene. The CDR3 is 14 amino acids. CDR3 coding DNA: TGTGCCAGCACACGACAGGGGAAGAACACTGAAGCTTTCTTT. Its protein product is CASTRQGKNTEAFF.

The chain is built from TRBV5-1 and TRBJ1-1, with a weak D call TRBD1 (6 bases). CDR1 and CDR2 (germline): SGHRS, YFSETQ. V dropped 4 bases and J dropped 4 bases, with 14 bases sitting between them. This CDR3 has 14 amino acids. Here the CDR3 reads CASSGGTRTTEAFF. The CDR3 DNA is TGCGCCAGCAGCGGGGGCACGAGGACCACTGAAGCTTTCTTT. The full variable domain, its missing parts supplied by reference TRBV5-1 and TRBJ1-1, is KAGVTQTPRYLIKTRGQQVTLSCSPISGHRSVSWYQQTPGQGLQFLFEYFSETQRNKGNFPGRFSGRQFSNSRSEMNVSTLELGDSALYLCASSGGTRTTEAFFGQGTRLTVV.

This chain joins TRBV10-3 and TRBJ2-3, with 7 nucleotides matching TRBD2. This CDR3 has 17 amino acids. The V gene end was trimmed by 1 base and the J gene end by 1 base; junction bases not matched to a gene: 8. Germline V gene data show CDR1 as ENHRY and CDR2 as SYGVKD. CDR3 sequence reads: CAISEFRGEGGTDTQYF. CDR3 coding DNA: TGTGCCATCAGTGAGTTTAGAGGGGAGGGAGGCACAGATACGCAGTATTTT.

The chain couples TRBV5-1 to TRBJ1-5; 9 positions match TRBD1. CDR3 length equals 16 residues. J gave up 2 bases and V 0 bases, and 3 bases lay outside the gene matches. Per germline, CDR1 SGHRS and CDR2 YFSETQ. The CDR3 is CASSLEGQGGNQPQHF. CDR3 DNA sequence: TGCGCCAGCAGCTTGGAGGGACAGGGCGGCAATCAGCCCCAGCATTTT. The whole variable domain, remainder taken from reference TRBV5-1 and TRBJ1-5, is KAGVTQTPRYLIKTRGQQVTLSCSPISGHRSVSWYQQTPGQGLQFLFEYFSETQRNKGNFPGRFSGRQFSNSRSEMNVSTLELGDSALYLCASSLEGQGGNQPQHFGDGTRLSIL.

The V gene is TRBV7-9, the J gene TRBJ2-1, with D tentatively TRBD2 (6 bases). The V end lost 0 bases, the J end lost 0 bases, and 9 bases lay between the germline ends. CDR3 length: 16 amino acids. The germline V gene encodes CDR1 SEHNR and CDR2 FQNEAQ (reference sequence). This chain's CDR3 is CASSLAAGSSYNEQFF. Written as DNA, the CDR3 is TGTGCCAGCAGCTTAGCAGCCGGGAGCTCCTACAATGAGCAGTTCTTC.

The chain has TRBV6-5 and TRBJ2-7; TRBD2 matches 10 bases. V shed 5 bases, J shed 2 bases, and the junction held 6 bases outside the gene matches. The germline gives CDR1 MNHEY, CDR2 SVGAGI. The CDR3 length is 15 residues. In nucleotides, the CDR3 is TGTGCCAGCAGTCTAGCGGGAGTGGCAACCTACGAGCAGTACTTC. Its translation: CASSLAGVATYEQYF.

This chain joins TRBV5-5 and TRBJ2-1; D possibly corresponds to TRBD1 (6 bases). V was pared by 9 bases and J by 6 bases, with 16 bases between. In germline, CDR1 is SGHKS, CDR2 YYEKEE (reference sequence). The CDR3 totals 13 residues. The CDR3: CATYRELGNEQFF. CDR3 sequence (DNA): TGTGCCACGTACAGGGAACTGGGCAATGAGCAGTTCTTC.

CDR3 nucleotide sequence: TGTGCCAGCAGCGTTCGGACAGGGGTAAATCAGCCCCAGCATTTT. This codes for CASSVRTGVNQPQHF. J is TRBJ1-5 and V is TRBV5-8; the match to TRBD1 covers 9 bases. Germline assignment: CDR1 SGHTS and CDR2 YDEGEE. After removal of 4 bases from V and 4 bases from J, the junction contained 6 bases not matched to a gene. The CDR3 consists of 15 residues.

CDR3 sequence reads: CASSPGISTDTQYF. DNA for the CDR3: TGTGCCAGCAGCCCCGGGATTAGCACAGATACGCAGTATTTT. J is TRBJ2-3 and V is TRBV7-3; maybe TRBD2 (5 bases). Trimming removed 5 bases from V and 0 bases from J, with 9 bases in between. In germline, CDR1 is SGHTA, CDR2 FQGTGA. This CDR3 is built from 14 residues. Together with reference TRBV7-3 and TRBJ2-3, the CDR3 gives the full variable domain: GAGVSQTPSNKVTEKGKYVELRCDPISGHTALYWYRQSLGQGPEFLIYFQGTGAADDSGLPNDRFFAVRPEGSVSTLKIQRTERGDSAVYLCASSPGISTDTQYFGPGTRLTVL.

The chain couples TRBV25-1 to TRBJ1-4, with a tentative D call TRBD1 (6 bases). The CDR3 loop spans 15 amino acids. V lost 1 base to trimming and J lost 8 bases, with 14 bases between them. Germline V gene lookup returns CDR1 MGHDK and CDR2 SYGVNS. The CDR3 DNA reads as TGTGCCAGCAGTGAATTGAGGGGGATCGGGGAAAAACTGTTTTTT. Translated, it gives CASSELRGIGEKLFF.

The chain joins TRBV5-1 to TRBJ2-7, with TRBD2 matching 14 bases. CDR1 SGHRS and CDR2 YFSETQ come from the germline V gene. Trimming removed 4 bases from V and 4 bases from J; junction bases left unmatched: 4. The length of the CDR3 is 15 residues. This chain's CDR3 is CASSLTSGGAYEQYF. CDR3 sequence (DNA): TGCGCCAGCAGCCTGACTAGCGGGGGGGCGTACGAGCAGTACTTC.

The genes are TRBV7-3 and TRBJ2-1; D not resolved. This CDR3 is 14 amino acids long. Per the germline V gene, CDR1 is SGHTA and CDR2 is FQGTGA. V gave up 3 bases and J gave up 1 base, with 7 bases separating them. The CDR3 DNA reads as TGTGCCAGCAGCTTTGACATATCCTACAATGAGCAGTTCTTC. This encodes CASSFDISYNEQFF. The full variable domain, its missing parts supplied by reference TRBV7-3 and TRBJ2-1, is GAGVSQTPSNKVTEKGKYVELRCDPISGHTALYWYRQSLGQGPEFLIYFQGTGAADDSGLPNDRFFAVRPEGSVSTLKIQRTERGDSAVYLCASSFDISYNEQFFGPGTRLTVL.

The V gene is TRBV9, the J gene TRBJ1-3; TRBD1 matches 7 bases. CDR3 length: 16 amino acids. Germline values: CDR1 SGDLS, CDR2 YYNGEE. The junction had 7 bases not matched to a gene; V was cut back by 0 bases and J by 4 bases. The CDR3 loop reads CASSVEAGGPGNTIYF. The CDR3 DNA reads TGTGCCAGCAGCGTAGAGGCAGGGGGACCCGGAAACACCATATATTTT.

The V and J genes are TRBV15 and TRBJ1-6, with 7 bases identical to TRBD1. Germline CDR1 is LNHNV and CDR2 is YYDKDF (reference sequence). This CDR3 is built from 21 residues. J was trimmed by 4 bases and V by 6 bases; bases with no gene match: 24. CDR3 DNA: TGTGCCACCAGGGATGCCCGGGACAGAAAACCATTCCTATTATATAATTCACCCCTCCACTTT. Protein sequence: CATRDARDRKPFLLYNSPLHF.

This rearrangement joins TRBV2 to TRBJ2-1, with 10 bases identical to TRBD2. CDR3 length: 16 amino acids. Germline V gene data show CDR1 as SNHLY and CDR2 as FYNNEI. Unmatched junction bases numbered 7, after V lost 7 bases and J lost 1 base. The CDR3 nucleotides read TGTGCCAGCACCAAATTAGCGGGAGGTTCCTACAATGAGCAGTTCTTC. Protein product: CASTKLAGGSYNEQFF.

J is TRBJ2-7 and V is TRBV4-1, with 7 bases fitting TRBD2. The trim removed 1 base at V and 4 bases at J, leaving 13 bases unmatched. Looked up from germline, CDR1 is MGHRA and CDR2 is YSYEKL. This CDR3 comprises 17 residues. CDR3 in amino acids: CASSQGGGSTLRYEQYF. DNA of the CDR3: TGCGCCAGCAGCCAAGGTGGCGGGAGTACACTAAGGTACGAGCAGTACTTC.

The chain links TRBV11-2 to TRBJ1-6; D is possibly TRBD1 (5 bases). The CDR3 sequence is 18 residues long. Trimming took 1 base from V and 9 from J, leaving 22 bases between them. CDR1 is SGHAT, CDR2 FQNNGV, per germline. The CDR3 region has the DNA TGTGCCAGCAGCTTAGCCCCACCTGGGGGAGGAATGGCTTCACCCCTCCACTTT. Its translation is CASSLAPPGGGMASPLHF. Full variable domain (missing parts from reference TRBV11-2 and TRBJ1-6): EAGVAQSPRYKIIEKRQSVAFWCNPISGHATLYWYQQILGQGPKLLIQFQNNGVVDDSQLPKDRFSAERLKGVDSTLKIQPAKLEDSAVYLCASSLAPPGGGMASPLHFGNGTRLTVT.

The J gene is TRBJ2-7, the V gene TRBV6-6; D gene uncertain. Trimming shortened V by 3 bases and J by 8 bases, and 23 bases separated the two germline ends. This CDR3 is 16 amino acids long. Looked up from germline, CDR1 is MNHNY and CDR2 is SVGAGI (reference sequence). CDR3 sequence: CASSYSLRSSFPQQYF. In DNA, the CDR3 is TGTGCCAGCAGTTATTCTCTCCGGAGTAGCTTTCCCCAGCAGTACTTC.

The V gene is TRBV27, the J gene TRBJ2-6; TRBD1 aligns across 8 bases. The CDR3 has 14 residues. Germline assignment: CDR1 MNHEY and CDR2 SMNVEV (reference sequence). V shed 5 bases and J 10 bases; nucleotides not matched to a gene: 7. The CDR3 nucleotides read TGTGCCAGCAGTCCCTGGACAGGGAAGAACGTCCTGACTTTC. It specifies CASSPWTGKNVLTF. Together with reference TRBV27 and TRBJ2-6, the CDR3 gives the full variable domain: EAQVTQNPRYLITVTGKKLTVTCSQNMNHEYMSWYRQDPGLGLRQIYYSMNVEVTDKGDVPEGYKVSRKEKRNFPLILESPSPNQTSLYFCASSPWTGKNVLTFGAGSRLTVL.

This clone was counted ten times or more. The J gene is TRBJ2-7, the V gene TRBV24-1; 8 nucleotides align to TRBD1. V gave up 6 bases and J gave up 7 bases; unmatched junction bases: 7. The CDR3 consists of 13 residues. Germline-derived CDR1 and CDR2 are KGHDR and SFDVKD. CDR3 sequence reads: CATSPTGALEQYF. CDR3 in DNA: TGTGCCACCAGTCCGACAGGGGCGTTGGAGCAGTACTTC.